What follows are 26 T cell receptor beta chains derived from one specimen sequenced in a study of spatial heterogeneity in lung cancer. Time point given: sample taken at primary tumor resection. TCRdb independently ran MiXCR on the 5' RACE reads; one entry per CDR3 protein. Of more than 30,000 distinct CDR3 sequences in the sample, 5% to 6.5% were seen once. The specimen was PBMCs, collected at surgery. Source of these receptors: a female donor with early-stage non-small cell lung cancer.

This clonotype was seen a handful of times. The V call is TRBV19, the J call TRBJ1-5; TRBD1 agrees at 8 bases. With V trimmed by 5 bases and J by 6 bases, 9 bases remained unmatched. The CDR3 sequence is 15 residues long. The germline V gene encodes CDR1 LNHDA and CDR2 SQIVND (reference sequence). CDR3 sequence reads: CASSLGQGASQPQHF. In nucleotides, the CDR3 is TGTGCCAGTAGTCTGGGGCAGGGGGCATCTCAGCCCCAGCATTTT. Looking up the rest from reference TRBV19 and TRBJ1-5 gives the full variable domain: DGGITQSPKYLFRKEGQNVTLSCEQNLNHDAMYWYRQDPGQGLRLIYYSQIVNDFQKGDIAEGYSVSREKKESFPLTVTSAQKNPTAFYLCASSLGQGASQPQHFGDGTRLSIL.

This clonotype was seen many times. The chain is built from TRBV4-3 and TRBJ2-1; no firm D call. V lost 1 base and J 7 bases, leaving 8 bases between the germline ends. The CDR3 sequence is 13 residues long. CDR1 and CDR2 (germline): LGHNA, YSLEER. DNA for the CDR3: TGCGCCAGCAGCCAAGGGTTGAGGAATGAGCAGTTCTTC. Amino acids: CASSQGLRNEQFF.

This clonotype showed up many times. The rearrangement links TRBV4-1 to TRBJ1-1; D gene ambiguous. Between the trimmed V and J ends, which lost 1 base and 7 bases, there was a span of 4 bases. The length of the CDR3 is 11 residues. Germline CDR1 MGHRA, CDR2 YSYEKL. CDR3 DNA sequence: TGCGCCAGCAGCCAAGGGGATGAAGCTTTCTTT. Encoded protein: CASSQGDEAFF.

The rearrangement uses TRBV10-3 and TRBJ2-3; TRBD2 aligns across 8 bases. V gave up 2 bases and J gave up 2 bases; unmatched junction bases: 6. Germline V gene sequence: CDR1 ENHRY, CDR2 SYGVKD. This CDR3 has 16 amino acids. The chain's CDR3 is CAISEPGTRDTDTQYF. CDR3 DNA sequence: TGTGCCATCAGTGAGCCGGGGACTAGGGACACAGATACGCAGTATTTT.

This sequence joins TRBV7-2 and TRBJ2-7; D may be TRBD1 or TRBD2 (6 bases each). Germline loops: CDR1 SGHTA, CDR2 FQGNSA. The CDR3 covers 13 residues. The V end lost 5 bases, the J end lost 7 bases, and 15 bases lay between the germline ends. The CDR3 DNA follows: TGTGCCAGCAGCCTCGGGGGCCCCCGAGAGCAGTACTTC. Amino acid sequence: CASSLGGPREQYF.

The chain carries TRBV30 and TRBJ1-4; 8 nucleotides match TRBD1. Germline V gene sequence: CDR1 GTSNPN, CDR2 SVGIG (reference sequence). Germline trimming cut 2 bases from V and 5 bases from J; bases unmatched to any gene: 4. CDR3 length: 14 amino acids. The CDR3 nucleotides are TGTGCCTGGAGTACCGGACAGGGAAATGAAAAACTGTTTTTT. It encodes CAWSTGQGNEKLFF.

This clonotype was recorded at least ten times. V usage is TRBV27 and J usage is TRBJ1-5; D not certain. The CDR3 length is 12 residues. V was cut by 5 bases and J by 4 bases, with 6 bases left in between. CDR1 is MNHEY and CDR2 is SMNVEV in the germline V gene (reference sequence). This CDR3 is CASSPPNQPQHF. CDR3 nucleotide sequence: TGTGCCAGCAGTCCTCCGAATCAGCCCCAGCATTTT.

This clonotype was picked up a small number of times. The V and J genes are TRBV29-1 and TRBJ2-4; D gene uncertain. Trimming stripped 5 bases from V and 0 bases from J, with 5 bases between. Germline CDR1 is SQVTM and CDR2 is ANQGSEA. The CDR3 is 12 amino acids. The CDR3 nucleotides are TGCAGCGTTTGTCTAGCCAAAAACATTCAGTACTTC. As protein: CSVCLAKNIQYF.

This clonotype has a handful of counts. V and J are TRBV2 and TRBJ1-2; weak D call: TRBD1 (5 bases). The germline gives CDR1 SNHLY, CDR2 FYNNEI. The ends were cut back, 2 bases at V and 5 bases at J, with 12 bases in the middle. This CDR3 comprises 14 residues. The CDR3 nucleotides read TGTGCCAGCAGTGAAACAGGTCCCCAGTATGGCTACACCTTC. It specifies CASSETGPQYGYTF.

This clonotype has at least ten counts. This chain uses TRBV7-8 with TRBJ1-2; 9 bases align to TRBD1. CDR1 is SGHVS and CDR2 is FQNEAQ in the germline V gene. V trimming: 5 bases; J trimming: 4 bases; junction bases outside the gene matches: 8. The CDR3 extends over 15 amino acids. CDR3 region: CASSPRTGEAYGYTF. The CDR3 nucleotides are TGTGCCAGCAGCCCACGGACAGGGGAGGCCTATGGCTACACCTTC.

This clonotype showed up many times. The J gene is TRBJ2-4, the V gene TRBV6-5; D perhaps matches TRBD1 (5 bases). This CDR3 comprises 15 residues. Germline CDR1 reads MNHEY; CDR2 reads SVGAGI. V lost 4 bases and J 3 bases, leaving 13 bases between the germline ends. As DNA, the CDR3 is TGTGCCAGCAGTTCCCCTGGACAAGGCAAAAACATTCAGTACTTC. Translated: CASSSPGQGKNIQYF.

This clonotype has ten or more counts. J is TRBJ1-1 and V is TRBV4-2, with a weak D call TRBD1 (6 bases). This CDR3 contains 14 residues. Germline CDR1 LGHNA, CDR2 YNFKEQ. The V end lost 1 base, the J end lost 1 base, and 7 bases lay between the germline ends. Written as DNA, the CDR3 is TGTGCCAGCAGCCAAGGAGGGGGGAACACTGAAGCTTTCTTT. It encodes CASSQGGGNTEAFF.

This clonotype was counted at least ten times. The chain couples TRBV20-1 to TRBJ1-1; D not resolved. The CDR3 runs 15 residues. V was shortened by 1 base and J by 5 bases, with 17 bases between the two germline ends. CDR1 and CDR2 from the germline V gene are DFQATT and SNEGSKA (reference sequence). CDR3 loop: CSARGPGGSGTEAFF. CDR3 coding DNA: TGCAGTGCTAGAGGTCCAGGCGGTAGTGGGACTGAAGCTTTCTTT.

This clonotype was seen at least ten times. This chain connects TRBV2 to TRBJ1-2, with D possibly matching TRBD1 (5 bases). Germline values: CDR1 SNHLY, CDR2 FYNNEI. Between the trimmed V and J ends, which lost 6 bases and 3 bases, there was a span of 14 bases. The CDR3 has 14 amino acids. The CDR3 here is CASRTDPPYYGYTF. The CDR3 DNA sequence: TGTGCCAGCAGGACAGACCCTCCCTACTATGGCTACACCTTC.

The V and J genes are TRBV11-2 and TRBJ1-4; D remains unclear. V was cut by 4 bases and J by 0 bases, with 9 bases left in between. The CDR3 is 15 amino acids. Germline loops: CDR1 SGHAT, CDR2 FQNNGV. The CDR3 DNA reads as TGTGCCAGCAGCTCCAAGTCGCCAACTAATGAAAAACTGTTTTTT. Translating gives CASSSKSPTNEKLFF.

This clonotype counts as medium-sized (0.01 to 0.1%). This chain uses TRBV4-1 with TRBJ1-3; D is possibly TRBD1 (5 bases). The CDR3 contains 16 residues. Looked up from germline, CDR1 is MGHRA and CDR2 is YSYEKL. Trimming cost V 1 base and J 0 bases, with 10 bases left between them. The CDR3 bases are TGCGCCAGCAGCCAAGTCGCAGGGCCCTCTGGAAACACCATATATTTT. It codes for CASSQVAGPSGNTIYF.

This clonotype turned up a few times. J is TRBJ1-5 and V is TRBV12-3 or TRBV12-4; TRBD1 agrees at 12 bases. J gave up 6 bases and V 7 bases, and 4 bases lay outside the gene matches. This CDR3 region has 14 residues. The CDR3 is CASTGTGGRQPQHF. The CDR3 DNA reads as TGTGCCAGCACTGGGACAGGGGGCCGTCAGCCCCAGCATTTT.

This clonotype was seen a handful of times. The chain carries TRBV12-3 or TRBV12-4 and TRBJ1-3, with D hard to call. This CDR3 has 13 amino acids. V was shortened by 5 bases and J by 0 bases, with 5 bases between the two germline ends. DNA of the CDR3: TGTGCCAGCAGTACGGTCTCTGGAAACACCATATATTTT. The encoded protein is CASSTVSGNTIYF.

In this sample, this clonotype turned up many times. The genes are TRBV20-1 and TRBJ2-7, with a weak D call TRBD1 (6 bases). There are 14 residues in the CDR3. Trimming pared 3 bases from V and 5 bases from J, leaving 17 bases between. CDR1 is DFQATT and CDR2 is SNEGSKA in the germline V gene (reference sequence). The CDR3 protein is CSARLSDRWDEQYF. The CDR3 DNA reads as TGCAGTGCTAGGTTGTCGGACAGATGGGACGAGCAGTACTTC.

This clonotype has a count of ten or more. The CDR3 reads CASSQSTDGENYGYTF. The CDR3 DNA reads as TGCGCCAGCAGCCAGTCTACGGACGGGGAAAACTATGGCTACACCTTC. This chain joins TRBV4-1 and TRBJ1-2; no clear D gene. Germline-derived CDR1 and CDR2 are MGHRA and YSYEKL. The CDR3 has 16 amino acids. Trimming cost V 3 bases and J 2 bases, with 16 bases left between them.

This clonotype was observed at least ten times. This rearrangement joins TRBV12-3 or TRBV12-4 to TRBJ2-2; perhaps TRBD2 as D (6 bases). Deletions cut 5 bases from V and 7 bases from J, with 14 bases between. The CDR3 length is 14 residues. Here the CDR3 DNA reads TGTGCCAGCAGTCCCCGACCGGAGGGCGGGGAGCTGTTTTTT. Amino acids: CASSPRPEGGELFF.

CDR3 protein: CASSLSFGTGNTIYF. Here the CDR3 DNA reads TGTGCCAGCAGCCTTAGTTTCGGGACTGGAAACACCATATATTTT. V is TRBV9 and J is TRBJ1-3; D not resolved. Trimming pared 4 bases from V and 2 bases from J, leaving 13 bases between. The CDR3 totals 15 residues. Germline V gene sequence: CDR1 SGDLS, CDR2 YYNGEE.

This clonotype showed up many times. The rearrangement joins TRBV20-1 to TRBJ1-1; TRBD1 might be the D (5 bases). Per germline, CDR1 DFQATT and CDR2 SNEGSKA (reference sequence). The CDR3 spans 11 residues. This CDR3 is CKPGRSTEAFF. The CDR3 nucleotides are TGCAAACCGGGGCGAAGCACTGAAGCTTTCTTT.

V is TRBV2 and J is TRBJ1-5; 9 bases align to TRBD1. Trimming at V came to 3 bases and at J to 9 bases, leaving 6 bases not matched to a gene. CDR3 length equals 14 residues. Germline lookup yields CDR1 SNHLY and CDR2 FYNNEI. The CDR3 sequence is CASSERTGEGPQHF. The CDR3 DNA follows: TGTGCCAGCAGTGAGCGGACAGGGGAAGGGCCCCAGCATTTT.

This clonotype was seen repeatedly, ten times or more. This chain links TRBV27 with TRBJ2-7, with 9 bases matching TRBD1. CDR1 and CDR2 from the germline V gene are MNHEY and SMNVEV (reference sequence). V was clipped by 11 bases and J by 6 bases; unmatched bases: 20. This CDR3 contains 16 residues. The CDR3 reads CAASRITSGTGFEQYF. In DNA form, the CDR3 reads TGTGCCGCCAGCCGGATTACCTCAGGGACAGGGTTCGAGCAGTACTTC.

This clonotype has more than one count but fewer than ten. The rearrangement uses TRBV20-1 and TRBJ2-3; 8 bases align to TRBD2. The V and J ends lost 6 bases and 1 base, in that order; junction bases with no gene match: 9. In germline, CDR1 is DFQATT, CDR2 SNEGSKA (reference sequence). This CDR3 comprises 15 residues. In DNA form, the CDR3 reads TGCAGTGCCGAGGGGTCACTAGCGGGCACAGATACGCAGTATTTT. The encoded protein is CSAEGSLAGTDTQYF.